The 23 T cell receptor beta chains given below trace back to one sample, sequenced in a study of shared clonotypes between healthy human individuals. Some clones are missing from TCRdb's copy, which holds only in-frame ones; the method was immunoSEQ multiplex PCR. The repertoire consists of around 580,000 clones, with nearly 98% occurring once and the leading ten covering 0.3% to 0.35%. Only CD45RO-negative cells positively selected for CCR7 counted as naive CD8 cells, so terminally differentiated effector memory CD45RA+ cells were excluded. Sequenced input: naive CD8+ T cells sorted from blood. These receptors came from a man aged 30-40 years in good health.

The sample holds one count of this clone. The rearrangement links TRBV5-1 to TRBJ2-5, with 9 positions matching TRBD2. From germline, CDR1 is SGHRS and CDR2 YFSETQ. J lost 1 base, V lost 7 bases, and 17 bases had no gene match. CDR3 length: 18 amino acids. CDR3: CASSQKGVAGAFQETQYF. DNA for the CDR3: TGCGCCAGCTCCCAAAAAGGGGTAGCGGGGGCCTTCCAAGAGACCCAGTACTTC.

This clone appeared once. J is TRBJ2-1 and V is TRBV11-2; 7 bases map to TRBD1. The length of the CDR3 is 14 residues. With V trimmed by 4 bases and J by 8 bases, 8 bases remained unmatched. Germline V gives CDR1 SGHAT, CDR2 FQNNGV. DNA of the CDR3: TGTGCCAGCAGCTACTATCGACAGGGCTATGAGCAGTTCTTC. Residues: CASSYYRQGYEQFF. The full variable domain, rest sourced from reference TRBV11-2 and TRBJ2-1, is EAGVAQSPRYKIIEKRQSVAFWCNPISGHATLYWYQQILGQGPKLLIQFQNNGVVDDSQLPKDRFSAERLKGVDSTLKIQPAKLEDSAVYLCASSYYRQGYEQFFGPGTRLTVL.

The V and J genes are TRBV18 and TRBJ2-1, with 9 positions matching TRBD2. The V segment lost 0 bases and the J segment 5 bases; nucleotides outside the gene matches: 5. This CDR3 has 16 amino acids. Germline-derived CDR1 and CDR2 are KGHSH and LQKENI. The CDR3 reads CASSPPASGNNNEQFF. CDR3 coding DNA: TGTGCCAGCTCACCACCGGCTAGCGGGAACAACAATGAGCAGTTCTTC.

The V gene is TRBV19, the J gene TRBJ2-1; D remains ambiguous. This CDR3 has 15 amino acids. The germline CDR1 and CDR2 sequences are LNHDA and SQIVND (reference sequence). Trimming left V 1 base short and J 1 base short, with 8 bases between. For the CDR3, the DNA is TGTGCCAGTAGTATAGTAGCAGCTTCCTACAATGAGCAGTTCTTC. As protein: CASSIVAASYNEQFF.

V and J are TRBV4-3 and TRBJ2-3, with 7 bases identical to TRBD2. The CDR3 has 14 amino acids. CDR1 and CDR2 (germline): LGHNA, YSLEER. The trim removed 4 bases at V and 0 bases at J, leaving 1 base unmatched. The CDR3, as DNA: TGCGCCAGCAGCCTTAGCGGGAGCACAGATACGCAGTATTTT. Protein sequence: CASSLSGSTDTQYF.

This rearrangement joins TRBV27 to TRBJ1-5; D perhaps matches TRBD1 (5 bases). The CDR3 length is 14 residues. Trimming shortened V by 3 bases and J by 5 bases, and 11 bases separated the two germline ends. Per germline, CDR1 MNHEY and CDR2 SMNVEV (reference sequence). CDR3 nucleotide sequence: TGTGCCAGCAGTTTCTTGGGGGTCCATCAGCCCCAGCATTTT. Translation: CASSFLGVHQPQHF.

The gene calls are TRBV19 and TRBJ2-1, with D hard to call. This CDR3 region has 16 residues. CDR1 is LNHDA and CDR2 is SQIVND in the germline V gene (reference sequence). Between the trimmed V and J ends, which lost 3 bases and 0 bases, there was a span of 12 bases. CDR3: CASSMVAYNSYNEQFF. For the CDR3, the DNA is TGTGCCAGTAGTATGGTCGCCTATAACTCCTACAATGAGCAGTTCTTC.

The chain carries TRBV7-9 and TRBJ1-1; the match to TRBD1 covers 8 bases. Germline assignment: CDR1 SEHNR and CDR2 FQNEAQ (reference sequence). This CDR3 is 13 amino acids long. V shed 5 bases and J 6 bases; nucleotides not matched to a gene: 5. This CDR3 is CASSPTGDAEAFF. As DNA, the CDR3 is TGTGCCAGCAGCCCGACAGGGGACGCTGAAGCTTTCTTT.

The rearrangement uses TRBV2 and TRBJ2-7; TRBD1 is a possible D gene (5 bases). The germline V and J ends were trimmed by 0 bases and 4 bases, with 13 bases remaining between them. Per the germline V gene, CDR1 is SNHLY and CDR2 is FYNNEI. There are 15 residues in the CDR3. In DNA form, the CDR3 reads TGTGCCAGCAGTGAAGCAGGTGGGGCGAATTACGAGCAGTACTTC. It codes for CASSEAGGANYEQYF.

This chain links TRBV7-8 with TRBJ1-1, with unresolved D. Germline CDR1 is SGHVS and CDR2 is FQNEAQ. CDR3 length: 14 residues. V lost 4 bases and J lost 0, with 9 bases in between. The CDR3 sequence: CASSSQKVNTEAFF. The DNA for the CDR3 is TGTGCCAGCAGCTCTCAGAAAGTGAACACTGAAGCTTTCTTT.

V and J are TRBV10-3 and TRBJ2-7; TRBD2 is a possible D gene (6 bases). Trimming took 7 bases from V and 5 from J, leaving 15 bases between them. The germline V gene encodes CDR1 ENHRY and CDR2 SYGVKD. This CDR3 region has 13 residues. Written as DNA, the CDR3 is TGTGCCATCAATGGGGACTTAGAAAACGAGCAGTACTTC. This codes for CAINGDLENEQYF.

This clone was counted once. This chain uses TRBV11-2 with TRBJ2-7; the match to TRBD2 covers 8 bases. The CDR3 has 16 residues. Germline V gene lookup returns CDR1 SGHAT and CDR2 FQNNGV. With V trimmed by 1 base and J by 2 bases, 7 bases remained unmatched. CDR3 sequence (DNA): TGTGCCAGCAGCTTAGTGGGGGGGCGGGAGGCCTACGAGCAGTACTTC. Amino acids: CASSLVGGREAYEQYF.

This clone was detected only once. The chain uses TRBV7-9 and TRBJ2-1; the D gene is possibly TRBD1 (6 bases). The CDR3 spans 15 residues. From germline, CDR1 is SEHNR and CDR2 FQNEAQ (reference sequence). Trimming shortened V by 5 bases and J by 3 bases, and 14 bases separated the two germline ends. The CDR3 DNA sequence: TGTGCCAGCAGCGCGACAGGCTTAGGCTACAATGAGCAGTTCTTC. Translating gives CASSATGLGYNEQFF. The variable domain in full, completed from reference TRBV7-9 and TRBJ2-1, reads DTGVSQNPRHKITKRGQNVTFRCDPISEHNRLYWYRQTLGQGPEFLTYFQNEAQLEKSRLLSDRFSAERPKGSFSTLEIQRTEQGDSAMYLCASSATGLGYNEQFFGPGTRLTVL.

The V gene is TRBV7-6, the J gene TRBJ2-1; 8 bases fit TRBD1. The CDR3 is 15 amino acids. The J segment lost 2 bases and the V segment lost 5 bases, leaving 5 bases of the junction unmatched. CDR1 SGHVS and CDR2 FNYEAQ come from the germline V gene. CDR3 in DNA: TGTGCCAGCAGCCCCCGACAGGGGCCCTACAATGAGCAGTTCTTC. It translates to CASSPRQGPYNEQFF.

The rearrangement joins TRBV7-2 to TRBJ1-5; perhaps TRBD1 as D (6 bases). This CDR3 region has 15 residues. Between the trimmed V and J ends, which lost 3 bases and 8 bases, there was a span of 17 bases. Germline lookup yields CDR1 SGHTA and CDR2 FQGNSA. The CDR3 region is CASSLNHRVKEPQHF. The CDR3 coding sequence is TGTGCCAGCAGCTTGAATCACAGGGTGAAGGAGCCCCAGCATTTT.

The rearrangement links TRBV5-8 to TRBJ1-5; D not resolved. V shed 0 bases and J shed 0 bases, with 7 bases lying between them. The CDR3 runs to 15 residues. The germline gives CDR1 SGHTS, CDR2 YDEGEE. CDR3 coding DNA: TGTGCCAGCAGCTTGGTAACAGCTAGCAATCAGCCCCAGCATTTT. Translating it yields CASSLVTASNQPQHF.

The CDR3 protein is CASSIGPLQPQHF. For the CDR3, the DNA is TGTGCCAGTAGTATAGGTCCCCTTCAGCCCCAGCATTTT. V usage is TRBV19 and J usage is TRBJ1-5, with D unclear. The CDR3 loop spans 13 amino acids. Germline V gene data show CDR1 as LNHDA and CDR2 as SQIVND (reference sequence). V lost 1 base and J 6 bases, leaving 7 bases between the germline ends.

The genes are TRBV5-4 and TRBJ1-2; possible D gene TRBD1, 6 bases. The V gene lost 0 bases and the J gene lost 7 bases, with 16 bases spanning the gap. Per germline, CDR1 SGHNT and CDR2 YYREEE (reference sequence). CDR3 size: 15 residues. The CDR3 nucleotides read TGTGCCAGCAGCTTGGACCCCGCAGGGGATGGTGGCTACACCTTC. Encoded protein: CASSLDPAGDGGYTF.

The chain recombines TRBV5-5 with TRBJ2-2; TRBD1 might be the D (6 bases). The CDR3 runs to 16 residues. V was clipped by 1 base and J by 1 base, with 11 bases between them. Per the germline V gene, CDR1 is SGHKS and CDR2 is YYEKEE (reference sequence). This chain's CDR3 is CASSLYPGVNTGELFF. DNA for the CDR3: TGTGCCAGCAGCTTGTATCCAGGGGTGAACACCGGGGAGCTGTTTTTT.

The chain employs TRBV6-1 and TRBJ2-7, with D tentatively TRBD1 (6 bases). Germline assignment: CDR1 MNHNS and CDR2 SASEGT. This CDR3 has 15 residues. Trimming removed 3 bases at V and 2 bases at J, with 14 bases between. CDR3 loop: CASSDQQGTPYEQYF. The CDR3 DNA is TGTGCCAGCAGTGACCAACAGGGAACACCCTACGAGCAGTACTTC.

This sequence joins TRBV13 and TRBJ1-3; D uncertain. Germline V CDR1 and CDR2: PRHDT, FYEKMQ (reference sequence). V shed 3 bases and J shed 4 bases, with 10 bases lying between them. The CDR3 is 14 amino acids. The CDR3 region has the DNA TGTGCCAGCAGCTTCTGGGCAGCGGGAAACACCATATATTTT. Translation gives CASSFWAAGNTIYF.

This clone was counted once. This sequence joins TRBV6-4 and TRBJ1-1, with TRBD1 matching 7 bases. V lost 5 bases, J lost 2 bases, and 17 bases stayed unmatched. CDR3 length: 18 amino acids. CDR1 and CDR2 (germline): MRHNA, SNTAGT. The CDR3 reads CASSKPFGQVGRNTEAFF. In nucleotides, the CDR3 is TGTGCCAGCAGTAAACCTTTCGGACAGGTGGGACGAAACACTGAAGCTTTCTTT.

About this clone itself: Other DNA sequences of this sample code for an identical CDR3. This chain connects TRBV11-2 to TRBJ2-7; no clear D. Trimming took off 1 base at V and 3 bases at J, with 4 bases between the two ends. This CDR3 has 12 residues. From germline, CDR1 is SGHAT and CDR2 FQNNGV. The CDR3 DNA reads as TGTGCCAGCAGCTTAGGCGTCTACGAGCAGTACTTC. It yields the protein CASSLGVYEQYF.